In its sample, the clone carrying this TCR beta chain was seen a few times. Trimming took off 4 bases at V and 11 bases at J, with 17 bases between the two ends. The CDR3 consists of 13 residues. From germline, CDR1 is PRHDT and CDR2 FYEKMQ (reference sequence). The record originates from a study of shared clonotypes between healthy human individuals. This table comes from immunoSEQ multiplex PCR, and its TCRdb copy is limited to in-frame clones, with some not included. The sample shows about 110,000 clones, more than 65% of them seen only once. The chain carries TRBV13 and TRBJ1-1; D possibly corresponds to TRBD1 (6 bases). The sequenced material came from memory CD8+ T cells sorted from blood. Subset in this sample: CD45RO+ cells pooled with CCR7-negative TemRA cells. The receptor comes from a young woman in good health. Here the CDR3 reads CASSSYQGQGAFF. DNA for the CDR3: TGTGCCAGCAGCTCATATCAGGGACAAGGGGCTTTCTTT.